This TCR beta chain emerged from a study of OX40 agonist ivuxolimab in advanced cancers. Study overall: The mean age was approximately 60 years, ranging from roughly 23 to 80, with under 90% of participants male.

The germline CDR1 and CDR2 sequences are LNHDA and SQIVND (reference sequence). Trimming removed 5 bases at V and 1 base at J, with 8 bases between. CDR3 size: 13 residues. Method: immunoSEQ multiplex PCR; TCRdb's copy keeps in-frame clones and lacks some. The sample carries roughly 38,000 clones, around 87% recorded once. This sequence joins TRBV19 and TRBJ2-5; D is undetermined. This clonotype was obtained from an adult with an advanced solid tumor such as melanoma, head and neck, liver or kidney cancer. The material was CD4+ or CD8+ T cells sorted from blood, obtained in a trial of the OX40 agonist ivuxolimab. The CDR3 loop reads CASSRRPQETQYF. CDR3 DNA sequence: TGTGCCAGTAGTCGGCGGCCCCAAGAGACCCAGTACTTC. Based on the CDR3 plus reference TRBV19 and TRBJ2-5, the full variable domain is DGGITQSPKYLFRKEGQNVTLSCEQNLNHDAMYWYRQDPGQGLRLIYYSQIVNDFQKGDIAEGYSVSREKKESFPLTVTSAQKNPTAFYLCASSRRPQETQYFGPGTRLLVL.